The present T cell receptor beta chain was sequenced within a study of blood T cell repertoires in COVID-19. As for the study in general: PBMCs, B-cell-depleted T cells, or T cells provided the cDNA or gDNA that made up the material.

This clone was recorded a few times. The germline V and J ends were trimmed by 5 bases and 7 bases, with 21 bases remaining between them. Germline CDR1 MNHEY, CDR2 SMNVEV (reference sequence). CDR3 length: 16 amino acids. In the original workflow: Nucleated cell counts were estimated from reference gene primer amplification. Method: immunoSEQ multiplex PCR; TCRdb's copy keeps in-frame clones and lacks some. Clonal size and the V and J genes are those of that table, whereas D and trimming came from the DNA. The profile shows over 400,000 clones, roughly 85% of them singletons. The clonotype was recovered from a woman aged 30 to 39 with active or convalescent COVID-19. This chain joins TRBV27 and TRBJ1-5; TRBD1 might be the D (6 bases). The sequencing sample was made of peripheral blood. This CDR3 reads CASSAASGHQGQPQHF. CDR3 nucleotides: TGTGCCAGCAGTGCCGCCTCGGGACATCAGGGACAGCCCCAGCATTTT.